A single sample gave rise to the 21 T cell receptor beta chains below, sequenced in a study of T-cell memory formation after mild COVID-19. One entry per CDR3 protein results from TCRdb running MiXCR on the 5' RACE reads. The data contain a few hundred thousand distinct CDR3 sequences, roughly a tenth of them singletons. What was sequenced was PBMCs or a T cell subset sorted from them (not recorded which). The source is a man aged 18 to 29 who had mild COVID-19 (a few samples of this study predate the infection). Cell type and time point are not known.

V is TRBV11-2 and J is TRBJ2-1; the D is unclear. The CDR3 contains 12 residues. Trimming took off 5 bases at V and 4 bases at J, with 6 bases between the two ends. Germline V lookup: CDR1 SGHAT, CDR2 FQNNGV. CDR3 protein: CASSVPYNEQFF. In DNA form, the CDR3 reads TGTGCCAGCAGCGTCCCGTACAATGAGCAGTTCTTC.

In its sample, this clonotype was seen a few times. The V call is TRBV7-9, the J call TRBJ1-6, with 7 bases fitting TRBD1. Unmatched junction bases numbered 5, after V lost 11 bases and J lost 7 bases. Germline-derived CDR1 and CDR2 are SEHNR and FQNEAQ (reference sequence). The CDR3 contains 12 residues. The CDR3 is CACRDSNSPLHF. For the CDR3, the DNA is TGTGCCTGTCGGGACAGCAATTCACCCCTCCACTTT.

This clonotype was recorded a few times. The chain recombines TRBV19 with TRBJ2-5; TRBD2 aligns across 10 bases. The CDR3 is made up of 14 amino acids. Per germline, CDR1 LNHDA and CDR2 SQIVND (reference sequence). J gave up 5 bases and V 5 bases, and 5 bases lay outside the gene matches. This CDR3 reads CASSSGTSDETQYF. DNA for the CDR3: TGTGCCAGTAGTTCCGGGACTAGCGATGAGACCCAGTACTTC.

This clonotype was counted between two and nine times. The genes are TRBV4-3 and TRBJ1-1; 9 nucleotides match TRBD1. Germline lookup yields CDR1 LGHNA and CDR2 YSLEER. The CDR3 has 14 amino acids. With V trimmed by 5 bases and J by 1 base, 2 bases remained unmatched. CDR3 coding DNA: TGCGCCAGCAGCAAGGGACAGGGGAACACTGAAGCTTTCTTT. Translating gives CASSKGQGNTEAFF.

This chain joins TRBV4-2 and TRBJ1-2, with 7 bases identical to TRBD1. Germline CDR1 reads LGHNA; CDR2 reads YNFKEQ. The CDR3 loop spans 15 amino acids. The trim removed 4 bases at V and 0 bases at J, leaving 5 bases unmatched. The CDR3 DNA reads as TGTGCCAGCAGCCCCGAGGGACAGCCTAACTATGGCTACACCTTC. Protein product: CASSPEGQPNYGYTF.

This chain links TRBV12-3 or TRBV12-4 with TRBJ2-5; 12 positions match TRBD2. This CDR3 spans 13 amino acids. Trimming cost V 8 bases and J 4 bases; bases outside gene matches: 2. CDR3 sequence (DNA): TGTGCCAGCCGGACTAGCGGGGTAGAGACCCAGTACTTC. It is translated as CASRTSGVETQYF.

The J gene is TRBJ1-2, the V gene TRBV12-3 or TRBV12-4; a weak D match, TRBD1 (5 bases). This CDR3 region has 12 residues. V lost 3 bases and J 6 bases, leaving 8 bases between the germline ends. CDR3 nucleotide sequence: TGTGCCAGCAGTTTCGGGACTCATGGCTACACCTTC. This sequence encodes CASSFGTHGYTF.

This clonotype was found a few times. The CDR3 spells CASSLGWGLPTGELFF. The DNA of the CDR3 is TGCGCCAGCAGCTTGGGCTGGGGACTTCCCACCGGGGAGCTGTTTTTT. The chain has TRBV5-1 and TRBJ2-2, with D possibly being TRBD2 (6 bases). Germline V gene lookup returns CDR1 SGHRS and CDR2 YFSETQ. The CDR3 extends over 16 amino acids. Trimming cost V 0 bases and J 4 bases, with 13 bases left between them.

The chain couples TRBV20-1 to TRBJ2-3; D is possibly TRBD2 (7 bases). V was cut by 3 bases and J by 2 bases, with 18 bases left in between. Germline loops: CDR1 DFQATT, CDR2 SNEGSKA (reference sequence). This CDR3 is built from 16 residues. The CDR3 sequence: CSARDLGGATTDTQYF. In nucleotides, the CDR3 is TGCAGTGCTAGGGACCTGGGGGGGGCAACCACAGATACGCAGTATTTT.

The rearrangement links TRBV7-9 to TRBJ1-2; D uncertain. The ends were cut back, 2 bases at V and 3 bases at J, with 7 bases in the middle. The CDR3 contains 13 residues. The germline V gene encodes CDR1 SEHNR and CDR2 FQNEAQ (reference sequence). CDR3 in amino acids: CASSLYFDYGYTF. CDR3 DNA: TGTGCCAGCAGCTTATATTTCGACTATGGCTACACCTTC.

The rearrangement uses TRBV7-3 and TRBJ1-1; perhaps TRBD1 as D (6 bases). This CDR3 region has 13 residues. The V and J ends lost 6 bases and 3 bases respectively, with 11 bases between them. The germline gives CDR1 SGHTA, CDR2 FQGTGA. The DNA for the CDR3 is TGTGCCAGCAGACAACAGGGCGACACTGAAGCTTTCTTT. It encodes CASRQQGDTEAFF. The full variable domain, rest sourced from reference TRBV7-3 and TRBJ1-1, is GAGVSQTPSNKVTEKGKYVELRCDPISGHTALYWYRQSLGQGPEFLIYFQGTGAADDSGLPNDRFFAVRPEGSVSTLKIQRTERGDSAVYLCASRQQGDTEAFFGQGTRLTVV.

The CDR3: CASSLPTQPQHF. Written as DNA, the CDR3 is TGCGCCAGCAGCTTGCCGACGCAGCCCCAGCATTTT. The chain employs TRBV5-1 and TRBJ1-5; D not resolved. The length of the CDR3 is 12 residues. The germline V gene has CDR1 SGHRS and CDR2 YFSETQ. The germline V and J ends were trimmed by 1 base and 7 bases, with 6 bases remaining between them.

The chain employs TRBV5-1 and TRBJ2-7; D not resolved. Deletions cut 3 bases from V and 0 bases from J, with 16 bases between. This CDR3 comprises 16 residues. Looked up from germline, CDR1 is SGHRS and CDR2 is YFSETQ. Written as DNA, the CDR3 is TGCGCCAGCAGCTCCCGAACCAGAACCAGCTCCTACGAGCAGTACGTC. This codes for CASSSRTRTSSYEQYV.

CDR3 sequence: CSATLLAGEETQYF. CDR3 sequence (DNA): TGCAGTGCCACCTTACTAGCGGGGGAAGAGACCCAGTACTTC. The chain links TRBV20-1 to TRBJ2-5; 11 nucleotides agree with TRBD2. CDR1 and CDR2 from the germline V gene are DFQATT and SNEGSKA (reference sequence). V lost 6 bases, J lost 3 bases, and 6 bases stayed unmatched. The CDR3 length is 14 residues.

The rearrangement links TRBV20-1 to TRBJ2-7; D is possibly TRBD2 (6 bases). V was shortened by 6 bases and J by 7 bases, with 19 bases between the two germline ends. The CDR3 is 13 residues long. In germline, CDR1 is DFQATT, CDR2 SNEGSKA (reference sequence). CDR3 residues: CSATRAGLLEQYV. In DNA, the CDR3 is TGCAGTGCCACAAGGGCGGGGCTTCTAGAGCAGTACGTC.

The chain links TRBV7-2 to TRBJ2-5; TRBD2 agrees at 8 bases. The J segment lost 3 bases and the V segment lost 3 bases, leaving 6 bases of the junction unmatched. Germline loops: CDR1 SGHTA, CDR2 FQGNSA. The CDR3 runs to 15 residues. The DNA for the CDR3 is TGTGCCAGCAGCTTCGGGGGGGCCGGCGAAGAGACCCAGTACTTC. As protein: CASSFGGAGEETQYF.

This sequence joins TRBV20-1 and TRBJ1-2; no clear D. V lost 3 bases, J lost 7 bases, and 12 bases lay in between. The CDR3 length is 12 residues. Germline V gene sequence: CDR1 DFQATT, CDR2 SNEGSKA (reference sequence). Here the CDR3 DNA reads TGCAGTGCTAGGCAGGTTTCCCGTGGCTACACCTTC. Translation gives CSARQVSRGYTF.

The V gene is TRBV11-2, the J gene TRBJ2-7; the D gene could be TRBD1 or TRBD2 (6 bases each). V lost 1 base, J lost 6 bases, and 13 bases lay in between. The CDR3 length is 14 residues. The germline gives CDR1 SGHAT, CDR2 FQNNGV. CDR3 nucleotide sequence: TGTGCCAGCAGCTTAGTGGGGGGCTCGGGCGAGCAGTACTTC. Translated, it gives CASSLVGGSGEQYF. The full variable domain, rest sourced from reference TRBV11-2 and TRBJ2-7, is EAGVAQSPRYKIIEKRQSVAFWCNPISGHATLYWYQQILGQGPKLLIQFQNNGVVDDSQLPKDRFSAERLKGVDSTLKIQPAKLEDSAVYLCASSLVGGSGEQYFGPGTRLTVT.

This clonotype occurred a few times. The chain employs TRBV5-1 and TRBJ2-1, with a tentative D call TRBD2 (7 bases). The CDR3 covers 16 residues. Germline values: CDR1 SGHRS, CDR2 YFSETQ. V was trimmed by 0 bases and J by 3 bases, leaving 13 bases between them. The CDR3: CASSLGAGASYNEQFF. CDR3 bases: TGCGCCAGCAGCTTGGGGGCGGGGGCTAGCTACAATGAGCAGTTCTTC.

The chain employs TRBV4-3 and TRBJ1-5, with 9 bases aligning to TRBD1. The V segment lost 0 bases and the J segment 2 bases; nucleotides outside the gene matches: 8. The germline CDR1 and CDR2 sequences are LGHNA and YSLEER. This CDR3 is built from 18 residues. CDR3 sequence reads: CASSQDRGQGRRNQPQHF. CDR3 coding DNA: TGCGCCAGCAGCCAAGATAGGGGACAGGGTAGGCGCAATCAGCCCCAGCATTTT.

This clonotype was counted a few times. The V and J genes are TRBV4-2 and TRBJ1-1, with a tentative D call TRBD1 (5 bases). V was shortened by 1 base and J by 0 bases, with 12 bases between the two germline ends. This CDR3 contains 16 residues. Germline CDR1 reads LGHNA; CDR2 reads YNFKEQ. The DNA of the CDR3 is TGTGCCAGCAGCCAAGGGGGCCAGGGTATGAACACTGAAGCTTTCTTT. Translation gives CASSQGGQGMNTEAFF.